The text below deals with one TCR beta chain. Its antigen is not yet known. No quality values exist for individual bases; no much larger clone is one base distant. This entry comes from a study of T cell responses to AZD1222 COVID-19 vaccine (dated by TCRdb to the early 2020s). With regard to the full study: AZD1222 recipients whose second dose came at about 4 weeks and those whose second dose came at about 12 weeks were combined into one group, since spike-specific TCR depth and breadth did not differ between the two schedules. A total of roughly 240 trial participants underwent TCR sequencing, of whom some 210 received two doses of AZD1222 and approximately 25 received two doses of the MenACWY control vaccine. Trial participants were enrolled into age subgroups of 18-55, 56-69 and 70-plus years, which contained about 160, 30 and 59 TCR-sequenced participants, respectively. General study outcomes and caveats: Participants were mostly white British and included more females than males, and it was suggested by the authors that clonal diversity may have been underestimated. After two AZD1222 doses, both the breadth and the depth of spike-specific TCRs were significantly higher than at day 0 and than in MenACWY recipients. Because no day 14 peak-response samples were available, the repertoires could be characterized only after the peak T cell response. The 56-69-year group was small, and its depth increase did not reach significance, likely because of low power. The vaccine-associated CD4 TCRs covered the entire spike protein, and the dominant responses fell in regions 160-218 and 743-854. Conclusions about previously exposed vaccinees are limited because only six or seven AZD1222 recipients were SARS-CoV-2 seropositive at baseline. Reportedly, close to half of the unique spike-specific TCRs recognized epitopes lying outside the regions that are mutated in the B.1.351 and B.1.1.7 variants.

The time point tag for this specimen amounts to: baseline before first vaccination. Samples from vaccinated people were obtained from the UK trials COV001 and COV002, which included a single-blind randomized controlled phase 2/3 trial of AZD1222 (ChAdOx1 nCoV-19) in healthy adults. For TCRbeta chain sequencing, PBMC samples from trial participants were taken at day 0 and at day 28 after the second dose. The CDR3 regions of human TCRbeta chains were analyzed by immunosequencing. The study's own analysis went as follows. TCRs in the repertoires were compared against a reference library of SARS-CoV-2-specific TCRs that had been generated with the MIRA antigen-specificity platform. Breadth was defined as the fraction of unique TCRs that were SARS-CoV-2-associated, and depth was defined as the fraction of total T cells that were SARS-CoV-2-associated. Using the MIRA data, every spike-specific TCR was mapped to the spike region that the TCR reacted to and assigned to either a CD4 or a CD8 class. Log10-transformed breadth and depth values were compared by one-way ANOVA with Sidak's multiple comparisons tests. Sourced from immuneACCESS, this table was stored by TCRdb with only in-frame sequences that have V and J called. A share of the clones is absent; for the studies checked, an unresolved V gene accounts for under half, and the remainder has no known explanation. V and J calls and clone size follow that table, whereas D and trimming were derived from the DNA. The sample has around 100,000 clones on record, roughly four fifths of them singletons. The biggest ten clones account for about 9% of the sample.

The germline V gene (reference sequence) sets CDR1 to LNHNV and CDR2 to YYDKDF. From its cysteine to its phenylalanine, the CDR3 spans 14 amino acids. The entry retains the CDR3 DNA only, 42 bases that are in frame from base 1. A distance of 5 bases separates the germline ends of V and J, which lose 0 bases and 0 bases respectively. The chain is encoded by TRBV15 joined to TRBJ2-5, with an unclear D gene assignment. The source was peripheral blood, collected on day 0 of AZD1222 vaccination. The receptor's source is an adult in good health. The CDR3 reads as follows: CATSRDANQETQYF. The nucleotide sequence is given as TGTGCCACCAGCAGAGACGCGAACCAAGAGACCCAGTACTTC.